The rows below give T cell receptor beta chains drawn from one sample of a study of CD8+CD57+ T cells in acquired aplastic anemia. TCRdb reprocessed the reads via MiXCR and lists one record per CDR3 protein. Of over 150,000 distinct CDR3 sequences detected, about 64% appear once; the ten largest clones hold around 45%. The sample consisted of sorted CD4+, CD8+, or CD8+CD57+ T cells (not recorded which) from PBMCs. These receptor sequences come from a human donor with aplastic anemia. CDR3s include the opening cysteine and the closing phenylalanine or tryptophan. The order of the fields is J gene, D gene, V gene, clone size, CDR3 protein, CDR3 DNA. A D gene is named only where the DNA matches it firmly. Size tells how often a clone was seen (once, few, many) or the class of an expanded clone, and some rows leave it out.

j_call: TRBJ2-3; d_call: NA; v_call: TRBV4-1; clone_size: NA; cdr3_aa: CASSQDTDTQYF; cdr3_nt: TGCGCCAGCAGCCAAGACACAGATACGCAGTATTTT
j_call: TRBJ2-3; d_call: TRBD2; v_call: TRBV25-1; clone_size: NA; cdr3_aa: CASSEGLAGPSTDTQYF; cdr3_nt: TGTGCCAGCAGTGAGGGGCTAGCGGGGCCAAGCACAGATACGCAGTATTTT
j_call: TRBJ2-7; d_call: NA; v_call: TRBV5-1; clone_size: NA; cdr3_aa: CASSGGQGGVYEQYF; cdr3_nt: TGCGCCAGCAGCGGGGGGCAGGGAGGGGTCTACGAGCAGTACTTC
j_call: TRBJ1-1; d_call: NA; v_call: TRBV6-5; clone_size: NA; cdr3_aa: CASSYLQGDTEAFF; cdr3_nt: TGTGCCAGCAGTTACCTACAGGGAGACACTGAAGCTTTCTTT
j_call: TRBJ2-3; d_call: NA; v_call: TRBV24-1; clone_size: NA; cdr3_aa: CATSDRRAEGRYF; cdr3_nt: TGTGCCACCAGTGATCGCAGGGCAGAGGGTCGGTATTTT
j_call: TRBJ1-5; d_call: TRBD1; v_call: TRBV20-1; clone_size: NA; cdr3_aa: CSARDSGPQPQHF; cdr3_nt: TGCAGTGCACGGGACAGCGGACCTCAGCCCCAGCATTTT
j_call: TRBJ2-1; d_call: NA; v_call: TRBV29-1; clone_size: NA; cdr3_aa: CSAEGLFGARGDEQFF; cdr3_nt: TGCAGCGCCGAGGGTCTCTTCGGGGCGCGGGGCGATGAGCAGTTCTTC
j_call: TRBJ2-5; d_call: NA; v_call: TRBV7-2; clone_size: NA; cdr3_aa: CASSLEGRRVVTQYF; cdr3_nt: TGTGCCAGCAGCTTAGAAGGGCGCCGGGTAGTGACCCAGTACTTC
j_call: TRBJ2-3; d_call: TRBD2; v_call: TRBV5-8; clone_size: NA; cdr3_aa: CASSLGLAKTHTDTQYF; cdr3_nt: TGTGCCAGCAGCTTGGGACTAGCGAAGACCCACACAGATACGCAGTATTTT
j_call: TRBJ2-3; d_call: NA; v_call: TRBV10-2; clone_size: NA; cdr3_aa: CASSDPYTQYF; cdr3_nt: TGCGCCAGCAGTGACCCCTATACGCAGTATTTT
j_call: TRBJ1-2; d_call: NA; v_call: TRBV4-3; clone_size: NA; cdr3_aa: CASSPSGAYGYTF; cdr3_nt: TGCGCCAGCAGCCCATCGGGGGCCTATGGCTACACCTTC
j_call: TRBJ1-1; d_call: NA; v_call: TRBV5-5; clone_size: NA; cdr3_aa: CASRHDIRQNTEAFF; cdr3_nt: TGTGCCAGCAGACACGATATACGACAGAACACTGAAGCTTTCTTT
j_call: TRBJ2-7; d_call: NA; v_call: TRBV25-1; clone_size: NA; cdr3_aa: CASSDGRGRYYEQYF; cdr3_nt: TGTGCCAGCAGTGACGGCCGGGGCCGGTATTACGAGCAGTACTTC
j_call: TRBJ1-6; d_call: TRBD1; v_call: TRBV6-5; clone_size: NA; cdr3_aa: CASRKTGGSSPLHF; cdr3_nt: TGTGCCAGCAGGAAGACAGGGGGCAGTTCACCCCTCCACTTT
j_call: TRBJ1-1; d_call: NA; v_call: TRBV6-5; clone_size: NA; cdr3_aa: CASSPGQTDNTEAFF; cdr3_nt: TGTGCCAGCAGTCCCGGACAGACCGATAACACTGAAGCTTTCTTT
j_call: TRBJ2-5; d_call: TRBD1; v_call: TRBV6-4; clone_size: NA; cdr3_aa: CASRRGQGPNQEAQYF; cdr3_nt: TGTGCCAGCAGAAGGGGACAGGGGCCGAACCAAGAGGCCCAGTACTTC
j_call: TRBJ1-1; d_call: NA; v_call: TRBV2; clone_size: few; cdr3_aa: CASGGNTEAFF; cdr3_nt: TGTGCCAGCGGCGGAAACACTGAAGCTTTCTTT
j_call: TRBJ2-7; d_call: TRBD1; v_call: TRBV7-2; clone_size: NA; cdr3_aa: CASSFGQAPSYEQYF; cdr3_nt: TGTGCCAGCAGCTTCGGACAGGCGCCCTCCTACGAGCAGTACTTC
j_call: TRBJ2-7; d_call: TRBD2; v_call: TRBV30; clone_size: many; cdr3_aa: CAWSETSGEYEQYF; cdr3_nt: TGTGCCTGGAGTGAGACTAGCGGGGAGTACGAGCAGTACTTC
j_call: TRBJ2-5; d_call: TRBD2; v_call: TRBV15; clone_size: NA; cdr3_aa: CATSRDRRGATDTQYF; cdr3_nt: TGTGCCACCAGCAGAGATCGGCGGGGGGCCACAGATACGCAGTACTTC
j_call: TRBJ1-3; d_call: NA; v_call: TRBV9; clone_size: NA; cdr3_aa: CASSEGLAGGGNTIYF; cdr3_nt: TGTGCCAGCAGCGAAGGACTAGCGGGGGGTGGAAACACCATATATTTT
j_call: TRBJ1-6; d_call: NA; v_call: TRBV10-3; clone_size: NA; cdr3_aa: CAISDPGIPLHF; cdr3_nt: TGTGCCATCAGTGACCCAGGGATTCCCCTCCACTTT
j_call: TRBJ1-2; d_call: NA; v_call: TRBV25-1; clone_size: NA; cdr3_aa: CASSDPIDYGYTF; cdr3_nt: TGTGCCAGCAGTGACCCCATCGACTATGGCTACACCTTC
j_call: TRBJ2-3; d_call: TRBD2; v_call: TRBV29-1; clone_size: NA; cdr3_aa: CSGLAGGTDTQYF; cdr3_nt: TGCAGCGGACTAGCGGGGGGCACAGATACGCAGTATTTT
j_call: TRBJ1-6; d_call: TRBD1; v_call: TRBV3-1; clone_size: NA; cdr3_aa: CASSLRDRGVSPLHF; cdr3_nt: TGTGCCAGCAGCCTCCGGGACAGGGGGGTTTCACCCCTCCACTTT
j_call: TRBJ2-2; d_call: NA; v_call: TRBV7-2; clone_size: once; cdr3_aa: CASSFGARTGELFF; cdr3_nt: TGTGCCAGCAGCTTTGGGGCGAGGACCGGGGAGCTGTTTTTT
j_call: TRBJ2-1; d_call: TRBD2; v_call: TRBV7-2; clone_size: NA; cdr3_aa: CASSLGSLAGEQFF; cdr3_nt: TGTGCCAGCAGCTTAGGCTCACTAGCGGGGGAGCAGTTCTTC
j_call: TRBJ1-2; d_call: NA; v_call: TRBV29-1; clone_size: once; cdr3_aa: CSVEGEGYYGYTF; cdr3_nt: TGCAGCGTTGAGGGAGAGGGGTACTATGGCTACACCTTC
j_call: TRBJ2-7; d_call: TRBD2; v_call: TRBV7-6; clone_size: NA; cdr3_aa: CASSPGTSGSYEQYF; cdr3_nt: TGTGCCAGCAGCCCCGGGACTAGCGGGAGTTACGAGCAGTACTTC
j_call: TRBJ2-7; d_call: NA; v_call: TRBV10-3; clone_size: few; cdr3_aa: CAIRDPDEQYF; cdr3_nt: TGTGCCATCCGGGATCCCGACGAGCAGTACTTC
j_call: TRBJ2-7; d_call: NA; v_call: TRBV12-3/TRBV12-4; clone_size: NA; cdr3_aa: CASSGRNYEQYF; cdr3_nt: TGTGCCAGCAGTGGGAGAAACTACGAGCAGTACTTC
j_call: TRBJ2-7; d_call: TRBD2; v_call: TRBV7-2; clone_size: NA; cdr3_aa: CASSLGSGNDEQYF; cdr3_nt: TGTGCCAGCAGCTTAGGAAGCGGGAACGACGAGCAGTACTTC
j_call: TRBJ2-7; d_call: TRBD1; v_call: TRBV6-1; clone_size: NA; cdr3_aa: CASTGWDRSYEQYF; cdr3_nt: TGTGCCAGCACAGGGTGGGACAGATCCTACGAGCAGTACTTC
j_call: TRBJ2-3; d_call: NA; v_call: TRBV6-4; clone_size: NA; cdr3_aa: CASRDSSTDTQYF; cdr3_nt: TGTGCCAGCAGGGACAGTAGCACAGATACGCAGTATTTT